The 6 T cell receptor beta chains listed next were all sequenced from one sample in a study of CD8+ T cells in alopecia areata. Pooled cells of cutaneous lymph node origin were sorted on CD4, CD8alpha, NKG2D, NKG2ACE and other markers. It was cDNA, reverse transcribed from extracted RNA, that served as the sequencing template. Assay used: immunoSEQ multiplex PCR; TCRdb lists only in-frame clones, some missing. Captured here are more than 250,000 clones, none seen once; the top ten comprise 1.2%. The sample was CD4+ T cells sorted from a lymph node. The receptor set was obtained from a C3H/HeJ mouse with alopecia areata. MHC haplotype here: H2-k.

This clone was seen a few times. Gene names follow the mouse nomenclature. The observed sequence ends 4 residues before the CDR3 terminus, with the missing tail filled in from the germline J gene. Other DNA sequences in the same sample also yield this CDR3. The chain has TRBV13-1 and TRBJ1-1; 9 bases agree with TRBD1. V was pared by 1 base and J by 2 bases, with 3 bases of the junction left unmatched. The CDR3 covers 15 residues. From germline, CDR1 is NSHNY and CDR2 SYGAGN. Here the CDR3 reads CASSDRGQGNTEVFF. The CDR3 bases that were read are TGTGCCAGCAGTGATAGGGGACAGGGTAACACA.

In this sample, this clone turned up a few times. Gene names refer to mouse genes. The read halts 4 residues ahead of the CDR3 end, with the missing end drawn from the germline J gene. The genes are TRBV4 and TRBJ1-2, with unresolved D. V lost 5 bases and J 2 bases, leaving 9 bases between the germline ends. This CDR3 contains 13 residues. CDR1 and CDR2 from the germline V gene are LGHDT and YNNKQL (reference sequence). The CDR3 spells CASSHRHNSDYTF. The CDR3 DNA, read in part, is TGTGCCAGCAGCCACAGACATAACTCC.

Comment on this clone: Genes here carry mouse names. The sequenced fragment ends 4 residues before the CDR3 boundary, so the rest is inferred from the germline J gene. The rearrangement uses TRBV13-1 and TRBJ1-1; 9 bases agree with TRBD1. V dropped 8 bases and J dropped 0; count of bases not matched to a gene: 5. CDR1 is NSHNY, CDR2 SYGAGN, per germline. The CDR3 is made up of 14 amino acids. CDR3 residues: CARGDRDPNTEVFF. The covered CDR3 bases are TGTGCCAGGGGGGACAGGGACCCAAACACA.

This clone was counted between two and nine times. Gene labels here are mouse ones. The read falls 4 residues short of the CDR3 end, and the missing part is taken from the germline J gene. This sample also contains other DNA sequences that code for the same CDR3. V is TRBV13-1 and J is TRBJ1-2; no firm D call. With 2 bases removed from V and 3 bases from J, the gap between germline ends came to 5 bases. CDR3 length: 12 amino acids. CDR1 and CDR2 from the germline V gene are NSHNY and SYGAGN. The part of the CDR3 DNA that was read is TGTGCCAGCAGTGAGCAGGACTCC. It specifies CASSEQDS. The complete CDR3 reads CASSEQDSDYTF.

A note on this clone: The genes are named according to mouse. From the germline J gene comes the end of the CDR3, since the read stops 4 residues before it. In the same sample, other DNA sequences code for this CDR3. The chain is built from TRBV13-3 and TRBJ2-3, with TRBD2 as a possible D gene (6 bases). Germline V gene lookup returns CDR1 NNHDY and CDR2 SYVADS. Trimming shortened V by 2 bases and J by 0 bases, and 10 bases separated the two germline ends. CDR3 size: 15 residues. CDR3 loop: CASSDLGPSAETLYF. The covered CDR3 bases are TGTGCCAGCAGTGACCTGGGGCCTAGTGCAGAA.

Of note for this clone: Gene names and germline refer to mouse. Read data end 4 residues before the CDR3 end; the end is taken from the germline J gene. V gene TRBV1 combines with J gene TRBJ1-2, with 8 bases fitting TRBD1. The CDR3 has 15 amino acids. Germline-derived CDR1 and CDR2 are NSQYPW and LRSPGD (reference sequence). The V and J ends lost 0 bases and 3 bases, in that order; junction bases with no gene match: 3. The CDR3 DNA, read in part, is TGCACCTGCAGTGCAGAGGCAGGGGGCCACTCC. Translation: CTCSAEAGGHS. The full CDR3 protein is CTCSAEAGGHSDYTF.